This passage covers 32 T cell receptor beta chains from one sample sequenced in a study of blood T cell repertoires in COVID-19. Only in-frame clones appear in the TCRdb table, and some are missing; sequencing was by immunoSEQ multiplex PCR. Among around 320,000 clones, 90% were seen once, and the ten largest hold less than 4%. The sequencing sample was made of PBMCs or T cells enriched from blood (not recorded which). These receptors all come from a woman in her 30s who had been exposed to COVID-19.

This clone was observed a single time. This sequence joins TRBV30 and TRBJ1-1; D is perhaps TRBD1 (6 bases). This CDR3 comprises 12 residues. V lost 4 bases to trimming and J lost 7 bases, with 13 bases between them. Germline CDR1 is GTSNPN and CDR2 is SVGIG (reference sequence). CDR3 residues: CAWISGQIEAFF. Here the CDR3 DNA reads TGTGCCTGGATCTCCGGACAGATTGAAGCTTTCTTT. Combining the CDR3 with reference TRBV30 and TRBJ1-1 gives the whole variable domain SQTIHQWPATLVQPVGSPLSLECTVEGTSNPNLYWYRQAAGRGLQLLFYSVGIGQISSEVPQNLSASRPQDRQFILSSKKLLLSDSGFYLCAWISGQIEAFFGQGTRLTVV.

CDR3 DNA: TGTGCCAGCAGTGAACAAGCTGCTAACTATGGCTACACCTTC. This translates into CASSEQAANYGYTF. This sequence joins TRBV25-1 and TRBJ1-2; D remains unclear. Germline CDR1 is MGHDK and CDR2 is SYGVNS. This CDR3 has 14 residues. Trimming stripped 2 bases from V and 0 bases from J, with 7 bases between.

The chain recombines TRBV9 with TRBJ2-1; 11 bases are shared with TRBD2. V was pared by 0 bases and J by 10 bases, with 12 bases of the junction left unmatched. Germline V lookup: CDR1 SGDLS, CDR2 YYNGEE. The CDR3 runs to 17 residues. The CDR3 loop is CASSVAQGLAAFGEQFF. Here the CDR3 DNA reads TGTGCCAGCAGCGTAGCCCAGGGACTAGCGGCTTTTGGAGAGCAGTTCTTC.

This sequence joins TRBV30 and TRBJ1-2, with 9 bases aligning to TRBD1. Germline CDR1 GTSNPN, CDR2 SVGIG (reference sequence). The CDR3 length is 13 residues. After removal of 3 bases from V and 8 bases from J, the junction contained 7 bases not matched to a gene. DNA for the CDR3: TGTGCCTGGAGAGATACAGGGGGCAGGGGCTACACCTTC. It yields the protein CAWRDTGGRGYTF. Based on the CDR3 plus reference TRBV30 and TRBJ1-2, the full variable domain is SQTIHQWPATLVQPVGSPLSLECTVEGTSNPNLYWYRQAAGRGLQLLFYSVGIGQISSEVPQNLSASRPQDRQFILSSKKLLLSDSGFYLCAWRDTGGRGYTFGSGTRLTVV.

J is TRBJ2-7 and V is TRBV9; weak D call: TRBD2 (6 bases). In germline, CDR1 is SGDLS, CDR2 YYNGEE. Trimming left V 0 bases short and J 4 bases short, with 11 bases between. This CDR3 comprises 14 residues. The CDR3: CASSVGFGGYEQYF. For the CDR3, the DNA is TGTGCCAGCAGCGTAGGATTCGGAGGGTACGAGCAGTACTTC.

This sequence joins TRBV5-5 and TRBJ2-2; TRBD2 might be the D (6 bases). The germline gives CDR1 SGHKS, CDR2 YYEKEE (reference sequence). Trimming took 4 bases from V and 5 from J, leaving 18 bases between them. CDR3 size: 16 residues. CDR3: CASSPLGGGYTGELFF. As DNA, the CDR3 is TGTGCCAGCAGCCCTCTCGGGGGAGGATATACCGGGGAGCTGTTTTTT. The entire variable domain, with the rest obtained from reference TRBV5-5 and TRBJ2-2, is as follows: DAGVTQSPTHLIKTRGQQVTLRCSPISGHKSVSWYQQVLGQGPQFIFQYYEKEERGRGNFPDRFSARQFPNYSSELNVNALLLGDSALYLCASSPLGGGYTGELFFGEGSRLTVL.

The rearrangement links TRBV6-1 to TRBJ2-5; 11 nucleotides line up with TRBD2. This CDR3 has 17 amino acids. Germline lookup yields CDR1 MNHNS and CDR2 SASEGT. V trimming: 2 bases; J trimming: 0 bases; junction bases outside the gene matches: 5. CDR3 residues: CASSEWPLAGDQETQYF. The CDR3 DNA reads as TGTGCCAGCAGTGAATGGCCACTAGCGGGGGACCAAGAGACCCAGTACTTC.

V is TRBV5-1 and J is TRBJ2-3; tentatively, D is TRBD1 (5 bases). The CDR3 runs 13 residues. CDR1 is SGHRS, CDR2 YFSETQ, per germline. V shed 1 base and J shed 6 bases, with 9 bases lying between them. The CDR3 spells CASSLQGSDTQYF. Here the CDR3 DNA reads TGCGCCAGCAGCTTGCAGGGTTCGGATACGCAGTATTTT.

V usage is TRBV5-5 and J usage is TRBJ1-1; 7 bases line up with TRBD1. The CDR3 runs to 15 residues. The junction had 8 bases not matched to a gene; V was cut back by 3 bases and J by 3 bases. Germline values: CDR1 SGHKS, CDR2 YYEKEE (reference sequence). In DNA, the CDR3 is TGTGCCAGCAGCTCCGGGACAGTTAGTTACACTGAAGCTTTCTTT. Amino acid sequence: CASSSGTVSYTEAFF.

The rearrangement uses TRBV11-2 and TRBJ2-2; D is unclear. V was pared by 1 base and J by 6 bases, with 12 bases between. The CDR3 consists of 15 residues. The germline gives CDR1 SGHAT, CDR2 FQNNGV. The chain's CDR3 is CASSLVIGVAGELFF. Here the CDR3 DNA reads TGTGCCAGCAGCTTAGTAATCGGAGTAGCCGGGGAGCTGTTTTTT.

V usage is TRBV4-1 and J usage is TRBJ1-2, with a possible D match to TRBD1 (5 bases). There are 17 residues in the CDR3. The germline CDR1 and CDR2 sequences are MGHRA and YSYEKL. V was shortened by 2 bases and J by 5 bases, with 21 bases between the two germline ends. CDR3 sequence reads: CASSQKISGGDGYGYTF. As DNA, the CDR3 is TGCGCCAGCAGCCAAAAGATATCGGGGGGGGATGGGTATGGCTACACCTTC.

There are a few counts of this clone. The chain has TRBV19 and TRBJ1-1; the D is unclear. The germline V gene encodes CDR1 LNHDA and CDR2 SQIVND (reference sequence). The ends were cut back, 7 bases at V and 4 bases at J, with 13 bases in the middle. The CDR3 contains 13 residues. This CDR3 is CASTLRGPTEAFF. For the CDR3, the DNA is TGTGCCAGTACCCTTCGGGGTCCCACTGAAGCTTTCTTT.

The CDR3 protein is CASSSGVGNEQFF. As DNA, the CDR3 is TGTGCCAGCAGCTCGGGGGTAGGGAATGAGCAGTTCTTC. This chain links TRBV7-2 with TRBJ2-1; weak D call: TRBD2 (6 bases). The CDR3 sequence is 13 residues long. Trimming shortened V by 4 bases and J by 7 bases, and 11 bases separated the two germline ends. CDR1 is SGHTA and CDR2 is FQGNSA in the germline V gene.

This clone was found a few times. V and J are TRBV4-2 and TRBJ2-1; D remains unclear. The V and J ends lost 1 base and 0 bases respectively, with 7 bases between them. Germline CDR1 LGHNA, CDR2 YNFKEQ. The CDR3 loop spans 15 amino acids. The CDR3 loop reads CASSQGRSSYNEQFF. The CDR3 bases are TGTGCCAGCAGCCAAGGTCGGAGCTCCTACAATGAGCAGTTCTTC.

J is TRBJ1-3 and V is TRBV7-2; a possible D gene is TRBD1 (5 bases). Trimming removed 0 bases at V and 0 bases at J, with 15 bases between. The CDR3 runs to 18 residues. Germline V lookup: CDR1 SGHTA, CDR2 FQGNSA. CDR3 bases: TGTGCCAGCAGCTTAGCGCTCGGGGGGGGAGGCTCTGGAAACACCATATATTTT. Its protein is CASSLALGGGGSGNTIYF.

This clone has only a few counts. The chain combines TRBV5-1 with TRBJ1-2, with 7 positions matching TRBD1. J gave up 4 bases and V 0 bases, and 6 bases lay outside the gene matches. Per the germline V gene, CDR1 is SGHRS and CDR2 is YFSETQ. The CDR3 runs to 15 residues. CDR3 in DNA: TGCGCCAGCAGCTTGGGACAGGGTGTGGGCTATGGCTACACCTTC. Amino acid sequence: CASSLGQGVGYGYTF.

The chain is built from TRBV28 and TRBJ2-1, with a weak D call TRBD2 (6 bases). With 5 bases removed from V and 5 bases from J, the gap between germline ends came to 19 bases. Germline V gene data show CDR1 as MDHEN and CDR2 as SYDVKM. This CDR3 has 16 amino acids. In DNA, the CDR3 is TGTGCCAGCAGTCCTATATTTCCCCCGGGAGACAATGAGCAGTTCTTC. Translating gives CASSPIFPPGDNEQFF.

The rearrangement links TRBV5-1 to TRBJ2-7; 7 bases align to TRBD1. The CDR3 is 14 amino acids. The V segment lost 3 bases and the J segment 3 bases; nucleotides outside the gene matches: 6. The germline CDR1 and CDR2 sequences are SGHRS and YFSETQ. The CDR3 reads CASSSGTESYEQYF. The CDR3 DNA reads as TGCGCCAGCAGCTCTGGGACAGAGAGCTACGAGCAGTACTTC.

The rearrangement joins TRBV6-4 to TRBJ1-5; D might be TRBD1 (5 bases). Germline CDR1 MRHNA, CDR2 SNTAGT. The CDR3 totals 16 residues. Trimming took 7 bases from V and 0 from J, leaving 16 bases between them. The CDR3 DNA is TGTGCCAGCACCCGACTGGGGGGGGATAGCAATCAGCCCCAGCATTTT. Its translation is CASTRLGGDSNQPQHF.

The chain links TRBV11-2 to TRBJ1-2, with 12 bases lining up with TRBD1. Germline assignment: CDR1 SGHAT and CDR2 FQNNGV. CDR3 length: 19 residues. Losses at the gene ends were 6 bases for V and 0 bases for J; bases not matched to a gene: 14. The CDR3 here is CASRNPGMGQGASNYGYTF. For the CDR3, the DNA is TGTGCCAGCAGAAACCCGGGGATGGGACAGGGGGCCTCTAACTATGGCTACACCTTC.

The chain recombines TRBV18 with TRBJ1-1; D unresolved. The ends were cut back, 1 base at V and 1 base at J, with 10 bases in the middle. This CDR3 contains 15 residues. The germline CDR1 and CDR2 sequences are KGHSH and LQKENI. The CDR3, as DNA: TGTGCCAGCTCACCACGTGGCAACAAGAACACTGAAGCTTTCTTT. This translates into CASSPRGNKNTEAFF.

CDR3 bases: TGTGCCAGCAGCCTCGGACTGAATAATTCACCCCTCCACTTT. Amino acid sequence: CASSLGLNNSPLHF. This chain uses TRBV5-6 with TRBJ1-6; D gene ambiguous. The CDR3 runs to 14 residues. Trimming left V 4 bases short and J 5 bases short, with 10 bases between. Per germline, CDR1 SGHDT and CDR2 YYEEEE. The whole variable domain, filled in from reference TRBV5-6 and TRBJ1-6, reads DAGVTQSPTHLIKTRGQQVTLRCSPKSGHDTVSWYQQALGQGPQFIFQYYEEEERQRGNFPDRFSGHQFPNYSSELNVNALLLGDSALYLCASSLGLNNSPLHFGNGTRLTVT.

This clone was counted between two and nine times. The chain employs TRBV29-1 and TRBJ1-6; 9 bases line up with TRBD1. This CDR3 has 15 residues. V dropped 5 bases and J dropped 10; count of bases not matched to a gene: 12. Germline CDR1 reads SQVTM; CDR2 reads ANQGSEA. The CDR3 here is CSVLETTGGGSPLHF. As DNA, the CDR3 is TGCAGCGTTCTAGAGACGACAGGGGGAGGCTCACCCCTCCACTTT.

V is TRBV2 and J is TRBJ1-1, with D uncertain. V was trimmed by 7 bases and J by 7 bases, leaving 19 bases between them. Germline V gene sequence: CDR1 SNHLY, CDR2 FYNNEI. This CDR3 is built from 14 residues. CDR3 DNA: TGTGCCAGCACCTTGCGTTTTGCGGAGAGTGAAGCTTTCTTT. Encoded protein: CASTLRFAESEAFF.

The V and J genes are TRBV5-4 and TRBJ1-6; TRBD1 agrees at 8 bases. The V segment lost 0 bases and the J segment 7 bases; nucleotides outside the gene matches: 0. CDR3 length: 14 residues. Per germline, CDR1 SGHNT and CDR2 YYREEE (reference sequence). This CDR3 is CASSLDRGNSPLHF. Written as DNA, the CDR3 is TGTGCCAGCAGCTTGGACAGGGGGAATTCACCCCTCCACTTT.

This clone was recorded only once. The chain recombines TRBV13 with TRBJ2-7, with 9 bases fitting TRBD1. Germline V lookup: CDR1 PRHDT, CDR2 FYEKMQ (reference sequence). V was clipped by 0 bases and J by 3 bases; unmatched bases: 3. This CDR3 is 15 amino acids long. For the CDR3, the DNA is TGTGCCAGCAGCTTAGGCGACAGGGGGGTCTACGAGCAGTACTTC. Its protein product is CASSLGDRGVYEQYF.

The genes are TRBV18 and TRBJ1-3; D might be TRBD1 (6 bases). CDR3 length: 16 residues. V dropped 6 bases and J dropped 0 bases, with 15 bases sitting between them. From germline, CDR1 is KGHSH and CDR2 LQKENI. This CDR3 reads CASSPTEGVSGNTIYF. The CDR3 region has the DNA TGTGCCAGCTCTCCGACAGAGGGGGTCTCTGGAAACACCATATATTTT.

The chain carries TRBV7-9 and TRBJ1-5; D remains unclear. From germline, CDR1 is SEHNR and CDR2 FQNEAQ (reference sequence). The CDR3 is made up of 15 amino acids. V was clipped by 1 base and J by 3 bases, with 10 bases between them. The DNA of the CDR3 is TGTGCCAGCAGCTTAGATCTCGGGTTCAATCAGCCCCAGCATTTT. Translating it yields CASSLDLGFNQPQHF.

V usage is TRBV7-9 and J usage is TRBJ2-5, with 7 bases that match TRBD2. CDR1 is SEHNR and CDR2 is FQNEAQ in the germline V gene (reference sequence). The CDR3 covers 14 residues. Germline trimming cut 1 base from V and 5 bases from J; bases unmatched to any gene: 4. The CDR3 reads CASSLVAGVETQYF. Written as DNA, the CDR3 is TGTGCCAGCAGCTTAGTTGCGGGGGTTGAGACCCAGTACTTC.

The chain recombines TRBV20-1 with TRBJ1-2; TRBD1 agrees at 7 bases. The CDR3 length is 15 residues. The germline V gene has CDR1 DFQATT and CDR2 SNEGSKA (reference sequence). The V and J ends lost 7 bases and 2 bases, in that order; junction bases with no gene match: 13. The CDR3 here is CSVSTKQGSNYGYTF. In DNA, the CDR3 is TGCAGTGTTAGTACGAAACAGGGGAGCAACTATGGCTACACCTTC.

The gene calls are TRBV4-1 and TRBJ1-1; D possibly corresponds to TRBD1 (5 bases). The ends were cut back, 3 bases at V and 11 bases at J, with 19 bases in the middle. CDR3 length equals 14 residues. The germline V gene encodes CDR1 MGHRA and CDR2 YSYEKL. The CDR3 is CASSHPLIDRLAFF. The CDR3 DNA is TGCGCCAGCAGCCATCCCCTCATAGACAGATTGGCTTTCTTT.

The rearrangement uses TRBV5-4 and TRBJ1-3; the D is unclear. There are 13 residues in the CDR3. Per germline, CDR1 SGHNT and CDR2 YYREEE (reference sequence). V lost 1 base to trimming and J lost 4 bases, with 6 bases between them. The CDR3 DNA follows: TGTGCCAGCAGCTTGTACCGGGGAAACACCATATATTTT. It specifies CASSLYRGNTIYF.